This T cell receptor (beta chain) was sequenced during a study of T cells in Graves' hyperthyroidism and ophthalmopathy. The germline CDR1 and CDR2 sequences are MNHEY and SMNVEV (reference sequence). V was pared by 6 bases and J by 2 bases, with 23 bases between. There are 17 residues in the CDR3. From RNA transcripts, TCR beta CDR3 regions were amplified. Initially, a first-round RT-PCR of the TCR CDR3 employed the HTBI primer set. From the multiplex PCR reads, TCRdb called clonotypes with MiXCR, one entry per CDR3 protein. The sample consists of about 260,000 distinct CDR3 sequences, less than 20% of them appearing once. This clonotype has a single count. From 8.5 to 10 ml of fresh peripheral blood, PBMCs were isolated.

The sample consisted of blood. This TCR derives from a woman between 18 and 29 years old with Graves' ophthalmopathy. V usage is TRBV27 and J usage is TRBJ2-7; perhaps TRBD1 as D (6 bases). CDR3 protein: CASSFFGSRGTPYEQYF. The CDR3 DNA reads TGTGCCAGCAGCTTTTTCGGATCGAGGGGGACCCCCTACGAGCAGTACTTC.